A single sample is the source of the 10 T cell receptor beta chains below, sequenced in a study of blood T cell repertoires in COVID-19. Assay: immunoSEQ multiplex PCR; the TCRdb copy retains only in-frame clones and omits some. The profile shows tens of thousands of clones, around four fifths of them singletons. The sequenced sample consisted of peripheral blood. These receptors were taken from a woman aged 60 to 75 with acute or convalescent COVID-19.

This sequence joins TRBV7-8 and TRBJ1-3, with a weak D call TRBD1 (6 bases). The CDR3 is made up of 17 amino acids. V lost 5 bases and J lost 1, with 18 bases in between. Germline V lookup: CDR1 SGHVS, CDR2 FQNEAQ. In DNA form, the CDR3 reads TGTGCCAGCAGCCCAATACAGGGTTTAGGGTCTGGAAACACCATATATTTT. The encoded protein is CASSPIQGLGSGNTIYF.

This chain uses TRBV30 with TRBJ2-7; tentatively, D is TRBD2 (6 bases). In germline, CDR1 is GTSNPN, CDR2 SVGIG (reference sequence). The CDR3 runs 14 residues. V lost 0 bases and J lost 2, with 11 bases in between. CDR3 sequence: CAWSVRGAPYEQYF. The CDR3 region has the DNA TGTGCCTGGAGTGTGCGGGGTGCCCCCTACGAGCAGTACTTC.

The chain is built from TRBV6-2 or TRBV6-3 and TRBJ2-1, with 7 bases fitting TRBD2. The germline V gene has CDR1 MNHEY and CDR2 SVGEGT. V shed 0 bases and J 0 bases; nucleotides not matched to a gene: 11. This CDR3 contains 19 residues. CDR3 bases: TGTGCCAGCAGTTACTCTAGCGGGTTTCCCCCGAGCTCCTACAATGAGCAGTTCTTC. Its translation: CASSYSSGFPPSSYNEQFF.

The chain recombines TRBV6-6 with TRBJ1-1; D ambiguous. Germline values: CDR1 MNHNY, CDR2 SVGAGI (reference sequence). Between the trimmed V and J ends, which lost 5 bases and 0 bases, there was a span of 7 bases. The CDR3 covers 13 residues. The CDR3 spells CASSQDLNTEAFF. CDR3 in DNA: TGTGCCAGCAGTCAAGACTTGAACACTGAAGCTTTCTTT.

V usage is TRBV7-8 and J usage is TRBJ2-7, with 9 bases fitting TRBD2. V lost 4 bases and J lost 2; bases outside the gene matches: 3. Germline lookup yields CDR1 SGHVS and CDR2 FQNEAQ. The CDR3 has 14 amino acids. The CDR3 region has the DNA TGTGCCAGCAGCTGGACTAGCGTTACCTACGAGCAGTACTTC. Residues: CASSWTSVTYEQYF.

The chain couples TRBV27 to TRBJ2-2, with D maybe TRBD1 (6 bases). V was pared by 6 bases and J by 7 bases, with 9 bases between. From germline, CDR1 is MNHEY and CDR2 SMNVEV (reference sequence). CDR3 length equals 12 residues. The CDR3 DNA reads as TGTGCCAGCAGCTACAGGGACGGGGAGCTGTTTTTT. Translating gives CASSYRDGELFF.

This chain joins TRBV5-4 and TRBJ2-1; D unresolved. CDR1 is SGHNT, CDR2 YYREEE, per germline (reference sequence). The CDR3 runs 15 residues. Between the trimmed V and J ends, which lost 3 bases and 3 bases, there was a span of 13 bases. The CDR3 is CASSSDTLLYNEQFF. CDR3 DNA sequence: TGTGCCAGCAGCTCTGACACCCTCCTCTACAATGAGCAGTTCTTC. The full variable domain, rest sourced from reference TRBV5-4 and TRBJ2-1, is ETGVTQSPTHLIKTRGQQVTLRCSSQSGHNTVSWYQQALGQGPQFIFQYYREEENGRGNFPPRFSGLQFPNYSSELNVNALELDDSALYLCASSSDTLLYNEQFFGPGTRLTVL.

The V and J genes are TRBV7-9 and TRBJ1-4, with D maybe TRBD1 (6 bases). Germline values: CDR1 SEHNR, CDR2 FQNEAQ (reference sequence). The CDR3 runs 15 residues. V shed 5 bases and J shed 4 bases, with 14 bases lying between them. The CDR3 DNA reads as TGTGCCAGCAGCCCGTACCAGGGGAGTAATGAAAAACTGTTTTTT. This sequence encodes CASSPYQGSNEKLFF.

V is TRBV27 and J is TRBJ2-5, with D possibly TRBD1 on 7 matching bases. Between the trimmed V and J ends, which lost 6 bases and 5 bases, there was a span of 16 bases. Germline loops: CDR1 MNHEY, CDR2 SMNVEV (reference sequence). CDR3 length equals 14 residues. The CDR3 spells CASRRRGRVETQYF. In DNA form, the CDR3 reads TGTGCCAGCAGACGGAGGGGGCGCGTGGAGACCCAGTACTTC.

The rearrangement uses TRBV6-4 and TRBJ2-1, with 15 nucleotides matching TRBD2. The length of the CDR3 is 14 residues. CDR1 is MRHNA, CDR2 SNTAGT, per germline. The junction had 3 bases not matched to a gene; V was cut back by 6 bases and J by 9 bases. The CDR3 DNA sequence: TGTGCCAGCAGCGGACTAGCGGGAGGGGGTGAGCAGTTCTTC. This codes for CASSGLAGGGEQFF.